Shown below are 32 T cell receptor beta chains from a single sample sequenced in a study of blood T cell repertoires in COVID-19. Profiling relied on immunoSEQ multiplex PCR, and the TCRdb table lists in-frame clones only, not all of them. The sample lists 200,000 to 250,000 clones; about 80% were seen once. Sample: PBMCs or T cells enriched from blood (not recorded which). The receptor source for this set is a woman between 50 and 59 years old who had been exposed to COVID-19.

The gene calls are TRBV5-1 and TRBJ2-1, with 11 bases aligning to TRBD2. Germline CDR1 and CDR2: SGHRS and YFSETQ. The CDR3 loop spans 15 amino acids. The ends lost 4 bases at V and 5 bases at J; junction bases unmatched: 5. CDR3 nucleotide sequence: TGCGCCAGCAGCGACGGGACTAGCGGTAACAATGAGCAGTTCTTC. Its translation: CASSDGTSGNNEQFF.

A single count supports this clone. This chain uses TRBV5-1 with TRBJ2-3; 8 bases fit TRBD2. Germline loops: CDR1 SGHRS, CDR2 YFSETQ. This CDR3 is 20 amino acids long. Trimming took 2 bases from V and 4 from J; bases not matched to a gene: 21. The CDR3 sequence is CASSFGRRGAGSHPPDTQYF. The CDR3 DNA reads as TGCGCCAGCAGCTTTGGTCGGCGGGGGGCGGGGAGTCACCCCCCAGATACGCAGTATTTT. The full variable domain, in which reference TRBV5-1 and TRBJ2-3 provide the parts outside the CDR3, is KAGVTQTPRYLIKTRGQQVTLSCSPISGHRSVSWYQQTPGQGLQFLFEYFSETQRNKGNFPGRFSGRQFSNSRSEMNVSTLELGDSALYLCASSFGRRGAGSHPPDTQYFGPGTRLTVL.

V and J are TRBV10-2 and TRBJ2-3, with 10 bases aligning to TRBD2. Germline V gene data show CDR1 as WSHSY and CDR2 as SAAADI. The CDR3 runs to 18 residues. V gave up 1 base and J gave up 4 bases; unmatched junction bases: 11. The CDR3 DNA reads TGCGCCAGCAGTGAGTACAGCGGGGGGGCCCGAATATCAGATACGCAGTATTTT. Protein sequence: CASSEYSGGARISDTQYF.

The J gene is TRBJ2-1, the V gene TRBV5-1; maybe TRBD1 (5 bases). Trimming shortened V by 4 bases and J by 8 bases, and 10 bases separated the two germline ends. The CDR3 runs 12 residues. In germline, CDR1 is SGHRS, CDR2 YFSETQ. CDR3 region: CASSRGADEQFF. For the CDR3, the DNA is TGCGCCAGCAGCCGTGGGGCGGATGAGCAGTTCTTC.

V usage is TRBV27 and J usage is TRBJ1-2, with 7 bases matching TRBD1. The germline CDR1 and CDR2 sequences are MNHEY and SMNVEV (reference sequence). V lost 5 bases and J lost 2; bases outside the gene matches: 5. The CDR3 loop spans 14 amino acids. The CDR3 reads CASSLMGQNYGYTF. CDR3 DNA sequence: TGTGCCAGCAGTCTCATGGGACAGAACTATGGCTACACCTTC.

V usage is TRBV28 and J usage is TRBJ1-2; possibly TRBD1 for D (6 bases). The germline V gene has CDR1 MDHEN and CDR2 SYDVKM. The CDR3 totals 12 residues. V was cut by 4 bases and J by 5 bases, with 8 bases left in between. The CDR3: CASSSTGYGYTF. Written as DNA, the CDR3 is TGTGCCAGCAGTTCCACAGGGTATGGCTACACCTTC.

This chain connects TRBV6-5 to TRBJ1-4, with D possibly matching TRBD1 (6 bases). The CDR3 extends over 14 amino acids. Germline-derived CDR1 and CDR2 are MNHEY and SVGAGI. Trimming took off 4 bases at V and 4 bases at J, with 10 bases between the two ends. For the CDR3, the DNA is TGTGCCAGCAGTTCAGGACAGCATAATGAAAAACTGTTTTTT. Translated, it gives CASSSGQHNEKLFF.

The DNA of the CDR3 is TGCAGCGTTGAGCCCGCGGACAGGGGCAGCTATGGCTACACCTTC. Protein: CSVEPADRGSYGYTF. The V call is TRBV29-1, the J call TRBJ1-2, with 9 bases lining up with TRBD1. The CDR3 covers 15 residues. The junction had 9 bases not matched to a gene; V was cut back by 3 bases and J by 4 bases. The germline V gene has CDR1 SQVTM and CDR2 ANQGSEA.

This clone showed up just a few times. The chain uses TRBV7-8 and TRBJ2-2; 10 positions match TRBD1. This CDR3 region has 15 residues. The V gene's germline CDR1 is SGHVS and CDR2 FQNEAQ. The trim removed 5 bases at V and 5 bases at J, leaving 5 bases unmatched. CDR3 DNA sequence: TGTGCCAGCAGCCCCGGGGGACAGGGGACCGGGGAGCTGTTTTTT. This gives the protein CASSPGGQGTGELFF.

This chain links TRBV12-3 or TRBV12-4 with TRBJ1-6; D not resolved. The V and J ends lost 2 bases and 10 bases respectively, with 6 bases between them. The CDR3 is made up of 12 amino acids. The CDR3 sequence: CASSLLGSPLHF. The CDR3, as DNA: TGTGCCAGCAGTTTACTGGGCTCACCCCTCCACTTT.

This chain connects TRBV10-3 to TRBJ1-2; D may be TRBD1 (6 bases). Germline CDR1 ENHRY, CDR2 SYGVKD. Trimming shortened V by 3 bases and J by 5 bases, and 13 bases separated the two germline ends. The CDR3 is 14 residues long. This CDR3 reads CAISEQGSGYGYTF. The CDR3 region has the DNA TGTGCCATCAGTGAACAGGGATCGGGATATGGCTACACCTTC.

V usage is TRBV6-2 or TRBV6-3 and J usage is TRBJ2-5, with 7 nucleotides matching TRBD2. Germline V gives CDR1 MNHEY, CDR2 SVGEGT. Trimming at V came to 2 bases and at J to 9 bases, leaving 18 bases not matched to a gene. CDR3 length: 17 amino acids. The CDR3 region is CASSYGSWGGVNVAQYF. In nucleotides, the CDR3 is TGTGCCAGCAGTTACGGGAGTTGGGGAGGGGTCAATGTGGCCCAGTACTTC.

This clone was seen just once. This chain links TRBV2 with TRBJ2-2, with a possible D match to TRBD2 (6 bases). Trimming removed 4 bases from V and 2 bases from J, with 14 bases in between. CDR1 is SNHLY and CDR2 is FYNNEI in the germline V gene. There are 16 residues in the CDR3. CDR3 DNA: TGTGCCAGCAGTGGGTTTGGCGGGGCAAACACCGGGGAGCTGTTTTTT. Residues: CASSGFGGANTGELFF.

The J gene is TRBJ2-5, the V gene TRBV5-4; a weak D match, TRBD1 (6 bases). The V end lost 3 bases, the J end lost 3 bases, and 15 bases lay between the germline ends. Germline CDR1 is SGHNT and CDR2 is YYREEE (reference sequence). CDR3 length: 15 residues. In DNA form, the CDR3 reads TGTGCCAGCAGCTCGGGATTACGACAGGAAGAGACCCAGTACTTC. Protein sequence: CASSSGLRQEETQYF.

The CDR3 is CASSPYHSTAAEKLFF. Here the CDR3 DNA reads TGTGCCAGCAGCCCTTACCACAGTACAGCGGCAGAAAAACTGTTTTTT. The rearrangement uses TRBV16 and TRBJ1-4; no firm D call. CDR3 length: 16 residues. The V and J ends lost 4 bases and 8 bases respectively, with 20 bases between them. Germline CDR1 and CDR2: KGHSY and FQNENV.

This rearrangement joins TRBV12-5 to TRBJ1-5; D call uncertain. The germline CDR1 and CDR2 sequences are LGHNT and FRNRAP. V was clipped by 8 bases and J by 8 bases, with 16 bases between them. CDR3 size: 13 residues. The chain's CDR3 is CASQRDAAEPQHF. CDR3 sequence (DNA): TGTGCTAGTCAACGGGATGCAGCCGAGCCCCAGCATTTT.

A note on this clone: This specimen includes other DNA sequences encoding the same CDR3. V and J are TRBV12-3 or TRBV12-4 and TRBJ1-1; D is perhaps TRBD1 (5 bases). The CDR3 is 13 residues long. V lost 3 bases and J 3 bases, leaving 8 bases between the germline ends. The CDR3 DNA reads as TGTGCCAGCAGTTTGCAGGGTTACACTGAAGCTTTCTTT. Its translation: CASSLQGYTEAFF.

The chain couples TRBV3-1 (or the pseudogene TRBV3-2) to TRBJ2-5, with 11 bases matching TRBD2. The V gene's germline CDR1 is LGHDT and CDR2 YNNKEL (reference sequence). Trimming cost V 1 base and J 2 bases; bases outside gene matches: 12. The CDR3 is 19 residues long. Here the CDR3 reads CASSQGRALLAGVQETQYF. In DNA, the CDR3 is TGTGCCAGCAGCCAAGGAAGGGCCCTACTAGCGGGGGTACAAGAGACCCAGTACTTC.

The V and J genes are TRBV5-8 and TRBJ2-5, with TRBD1 matching 9 bases. Germline CDR1 reads SGHTS; CDR2 reads YDEGEE. After removal of 3 bases from V and 4 bases from J, the junction contained 7 bases not matched to a gene. The CDR3 runs to 15 residues. The CDR3 bases are TGTGCCAGCAGCTGGGGACAGGGTCGGAGAGAGACCCAGTACTTC. Protein sequence: CASSWGQGRRETQYF.

This clone was observed a few times. J is TRBJ2-3 and V is TRBV29-1, with D perhaps matching TRBD1 (7 bases). This CDR3 has 12 residues. V gave up 1 base and J gave up 6 bases, with 8 bases separating them. The germline CDR1 and CDR2 sequences are SQVTM and ANQGSEA. As DNA, the CDR3 is TGCAGCGTTGAAGCAGGGGGGGATACGCAGTATTTT. Amino acid sequence: CSVEAGGDTQYF.

The V gene is TRBV7-9, the J gene TRBJ1-5; TRBD1 agrees at 7 bases. The V gene end was trimmed by 5 bases and the J gene end by 7 bases; junction bases not matched to a gene: 8. CDR3 length equals 14 residues. Germline V gives CDR1 SEHNR, CDR2 FQNEAQ (reference sequence). CDR3: CASSAQGSGQPQHF. The DNA of the CDR3 is TGTGCCAGCAGCGCACAGGGGTCGGGGCAGCCCCAGCATTTT.

The chain links TRBV7-9 to TRBJ1-2; D remains ambiguous. Per the germline V gene, CDR1 is SEHNR and CDR2 is FQNEAQ (reference sequence). The CDR3 sequence is 14 residues long. Trimming removed 2 bases from V and 8 bases from J, with 15 bases in between. Here the CDR3 DNA reads TGTGCCAGCAGCTTATCGGCCAGGTTTGAGGGCTACACCTTC. The encoded protein is CASSLSARFEGYTF.

A single count supports this clone. The chain couples TRBV9 to TRBJ1-1; D is possibly TRBD1 (5 bases). CDR3 length: 14 residues. Trimming removed 3 bases from V and 1 base from J, with 10 bases in between. The germline V gene encodes CDR1 SGDLS and CDR2 YYNGEE. CDR3 sequence (DNA): TGTGCCAGCAGCGCCCAGGGAGGGAACACTGAAGCTTTCTTT. Translating it yields CASSAQGGNTEAFF.

The chain carries TRBV5-1 and TRBJ1-1, with TRBD1 matching over 9 bases. Germline V gives CDR1 SGHRS, CDR2 YFSETQ. Trimming took 7 bases from V and 7 from J; bases not matched to a gene: 8. This CDR3 has 13 amino acids. This chain's CDR3 is CASLPTGGREAFF. The DNA for the CDR3 is TGCGCCAGCCTCCCGACAGGGGGGCGTGAAGCTTTCTTT.

Comments on this clone: The sample has other DNA sequences that encode this CDR3 too. The chain combines TRBV7-2 with TRBJ2-3; 8 bases fit TRBD1. Germline V CDR1 and CDR2: SGHTA, FQGNSA. This CDR3 contains 14 residues. Trimming removed 1 base from V and 5 bases from J; junction bases left unmatched: 2. CDR3 coding DNA: TGTGCCAGCAGCTTAGGGACAGGGCGAGATACGCAGTATTTT. Translating gives CASSLGTGRDTQYF.

The rearrangement links TRBV7-9 to TRBJ1-1; D uncertain. The CDR3 consists of 12 residues. CDR1 and CDR2 from the germline V gene are SEHNR and FQNEAQ (reference sequence). V was shortened by 5 bases and J by 0 bases, with 4 bases between the two germline ends. CDR3 amino acids: CASSPMNTEAFF. CDR3 nucleotides: TGTGCCAGCAGCCCCATGAACACTGAAGCTTTCTTT. Full variable domain (missing parts from reference TRBV7-9 and TRBJ1-1): DTGVSQNPRHKITKRGQNVTFRCDPISEHNRLYWYRQTLGQGPEFLTYFQNEAQLEKSRLLSDRFSAERPKGSFSTLEIQRTEQGDSAMYLCASSPMNTEAFFGQGTRLTVV.

The rearrangement joins TRBV10-1 to TRBJ1-6; 8 nucleotides match TRBD1. Germline trimming cut 0 bases from V and 10 bases from J; bases unmatched to any gene: 8. The CDR3 spans 16 residues. Germline V CDR1 and CDR2: WNHNN, SYGVQD (reference sequence). CDR3 residues: CASSESPGQGASPLHF. In DNA, the CDR3 is TGCGCCAGCAGTGAGTCACCAGGACAGGGCGCATCACCCCTCCACTTT.

This chain joins TRBV28 and TRBJ2-3; 7 bases agree with TRBD2. This CDR3 is built from 15 residues. The V gene end was trimmed by 6 bases and the J gene end by 3 bases; junction bases not matched to a gene: 9. CDR1 is MDHEN and CDR2 is SYDVKM in the germline V gene. Here the CDR3 DNA reads TGTGCCAGCAGGTGGATTGGGGGACTAACAGATACGCAGTATTTT. This codes for CASRWIGGLTDTQYF.

This clone was detected a few times. This sequence joins TRBV18 and TRBJ1-2; TRBD1 matches at 7 bases. This CDR3 spans 13 amino acids. Germline-derived CDR1 and CDR2 are KGHSH and LQKENI. V lost 3 bases to trimming and J lost 6 bases; unmatched junction nucleotides: 4. CDR3 nucleotide sequence: TGTGCCAGCTCACCGACAGGGCGGGATGGCTACACCTTC. This encodes CASSPTGRDGYTF.

The chain couples TRBV12-5 to TRBJ2-5; 7 bases agree with TRBD2. There are 14 residues in the CDR3. CDR1 and CDR2 (germline): LGHNT, FRNRAP. The ends lost 6 bases at V and 4 bases at J; junction bases unmatched: 8. The CDR3 protein is CASGYGGGGETQYF. CDR3 DNA: TGTGCTAGTGGCTACGGTGGGGGGGGAGAGACCCAGTACTTC.

The chain carries TRBV11-2 and TRBJ2-3; 7 nucleotides agree with TRBD1. This CDR3 has 12 residues. Germline lookup yields CDR1 SGHAT and CDR2 FQNNGV. V lost 5 bases and J lost 5; bases outside the gene matches: 1. DNA of the CDR3: TGTGCCAGCAGCCGGACAGGAGATACGCAGTATTTT. The encoded protein is CASSRTGDTQYF.

The gene calls are TRBV7-9 and TRBJ1-2, with TRBD1 identical over 8 bases. With V trimmed by 4 bases and J by 6 bases, 4 bases remained unmatched. The CDR3 has 13 amino acids. CDR1 SEHNR and CDR2 FQNEAQ come from the germline V gene (reference sequence). CDR3 sequence reads: CASSSPGGDGYTF. The DNA for the CDR3 is TGTGCCAGCAGCTCCCCAGGGGGCGATGGCTACACCTTC.